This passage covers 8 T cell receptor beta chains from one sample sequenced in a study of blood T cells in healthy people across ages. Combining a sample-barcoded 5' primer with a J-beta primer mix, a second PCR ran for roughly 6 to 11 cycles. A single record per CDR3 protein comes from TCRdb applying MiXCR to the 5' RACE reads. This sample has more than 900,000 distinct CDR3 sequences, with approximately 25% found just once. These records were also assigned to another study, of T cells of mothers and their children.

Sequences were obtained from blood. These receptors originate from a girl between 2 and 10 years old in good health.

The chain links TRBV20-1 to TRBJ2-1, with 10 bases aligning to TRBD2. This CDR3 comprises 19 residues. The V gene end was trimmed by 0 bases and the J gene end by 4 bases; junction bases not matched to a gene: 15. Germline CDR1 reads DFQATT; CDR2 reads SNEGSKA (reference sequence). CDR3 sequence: CSARDRLGLAGAKYNEQFF. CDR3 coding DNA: TGCAGTGCTAGAGATCGTTTAGGGCTAGCGGGAGCTAAATACAATGAGCAGTTCTTC.

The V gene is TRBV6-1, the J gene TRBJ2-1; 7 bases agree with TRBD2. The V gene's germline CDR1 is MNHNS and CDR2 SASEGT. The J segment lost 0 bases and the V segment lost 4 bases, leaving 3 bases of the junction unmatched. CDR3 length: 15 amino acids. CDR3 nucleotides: TGTGCCAGCAGTGCCCGGACTAGCTCCTACAATGAGCAGTTCTTC. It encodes CASSARTSSYNEQFF.

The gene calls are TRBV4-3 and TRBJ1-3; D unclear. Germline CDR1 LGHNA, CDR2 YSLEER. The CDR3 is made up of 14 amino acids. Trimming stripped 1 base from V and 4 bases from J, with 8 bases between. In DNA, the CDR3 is TGCGCCAGCAGCCAAGGCACACACGGAAACACCATATATTTT. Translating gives CASSQGTHGNTIYF.

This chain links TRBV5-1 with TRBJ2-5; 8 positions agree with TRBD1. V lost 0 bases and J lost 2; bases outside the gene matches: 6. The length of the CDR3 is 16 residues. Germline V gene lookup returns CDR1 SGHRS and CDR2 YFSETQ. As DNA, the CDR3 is TGCGCCAGCAGCTTGGGACGGGACAGGCCACAAGAGACCCAGTACTTC. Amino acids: CASSLGRDRPQETQYF.

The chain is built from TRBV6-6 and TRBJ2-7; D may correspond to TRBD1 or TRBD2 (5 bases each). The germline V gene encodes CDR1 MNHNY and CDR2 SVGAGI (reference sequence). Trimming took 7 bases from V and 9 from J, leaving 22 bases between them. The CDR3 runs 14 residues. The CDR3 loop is CASTNPGHMLMQYF. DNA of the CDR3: TGTGCCAGCACCAACCCGGGGCATATGTTGATGCAGTACTTC.

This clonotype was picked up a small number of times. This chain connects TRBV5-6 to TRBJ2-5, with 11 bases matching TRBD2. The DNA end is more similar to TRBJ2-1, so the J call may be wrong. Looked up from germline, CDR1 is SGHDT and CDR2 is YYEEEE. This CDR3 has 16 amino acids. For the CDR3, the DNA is TGTGCCAGCAGCTTGGGACTAGCGGGAAGGGGCGATGAGCAGTTCTTC. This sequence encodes CASSLGLAGRGDEQFF.

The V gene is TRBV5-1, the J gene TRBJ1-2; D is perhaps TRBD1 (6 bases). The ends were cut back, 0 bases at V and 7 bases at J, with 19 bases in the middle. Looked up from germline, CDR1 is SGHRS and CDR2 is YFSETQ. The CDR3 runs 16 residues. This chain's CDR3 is CASSLDGATGIGGYTF. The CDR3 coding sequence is TGCGCCAGCAGCTTGGACGGGGCGACAGGAATCGGTGGCTACACCTTC.

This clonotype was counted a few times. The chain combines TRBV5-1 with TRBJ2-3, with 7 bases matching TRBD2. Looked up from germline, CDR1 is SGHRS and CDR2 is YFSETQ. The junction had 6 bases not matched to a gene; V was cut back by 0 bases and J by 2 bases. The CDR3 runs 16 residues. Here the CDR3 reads CASSLDGGGNTDTQYF. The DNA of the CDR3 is TGCGCCAGCAGCTTGGACGGCGGGGGAAACACAGATACGCAGTATTTT.